This TCR beta chain was found in a study of shared clonotypes between healthy human individuals. Naive-designated CD8 cells lacked CD45RO, were positively enriched for CCR7, and omitted terminally differentiated effector memory CD45RA+ cells. Data came from immunoSEQ multiplex PCR; TCRdb stores just in-frame clones and leaves some out. The sample consists of roughly 2.1 million clones, 85% to 95% of them appearing once. Germline V CDR1 and CDR2: MGHRA, YSYEKL. Trimming pared 0 bases from V and 0 bases from J, leaving 9 bases between. There are 16 residues in the CDR3. This sequence was found in a man aged 18-30 years in good health. Some clones in this sample may be carry-over from other donors' samples. The specimen sequenced was naive CD8+ T cells from PBMCs. V gene TRBV4-1 combines with J gene TRBJ2-1; a weak D match, TRBD2 (5 bases). CDR3 region: CASSQEWTDSYNEQFF. CDR3 in DNA: TGCGCCAGCAGCCAAGAATGGACTGACTCCTACAATGAGCAGTTCTTC.